This is a list of T cell receptor beta chains from one sample in a study of blood T cell repertoires in COVID-19. Method: immunoSEQ multiplex PCR; TCRdb's copy keeps in-frame clones and lacks some. The data contain 80,000 to 130,000 clones, approximately 91% of them singletons. The sample was peripheral blood. The receptor set was obtained from a woman aged 55-75 years with acute or convalescent COVID-19. Each CDR3 is given with its conserved first and last residue. The order of the fields is CDR3 length, clone size, J gene, V gene, D gene, CDR3 protein, CDR3 DNA. A D gene is named only where the DNA matches it firmly. Expanded clones are given a class, and other clones once, few, many or no size at all.

CDR3 length: 17
clone size: NA
J gene: TRBJ2-1
V gene: TRBV3-1/TRBV3-2
D gene: TRBD2
CDR3 protein: CASSQVIMASGTTPKVF
CDR3 DNA: TGTGCCAGCAGCCAAGTGATTATGGCCTCCGGGACTACCCCAAAGGTCTTC

CDR3 length: 10
clone size: NA
J gene: TRBJ1-5
V gene: TRBV25-1
D gene: NA
CDR3 protein: CASEWESQHF
CDR3 DNA: TGTGCCAGCGAATGGGAGTCCCAGCATTTT

CDR3 length: 17
clone size: few
J gene: TRBJ2-1
V gene: TRBV4-1
D gene: TRBD2
CDR3 protein: CASSPDPGLAAYNEQFF
CDR3 DNA: TGCGCCAGCAGCCCGGACCCTGGACTAGCCGCCTACAATGAGCAGTTCTTC

CDR3 length: 15
clone size: NA
J gene: TRBJ2-5
V gene: TRBV24-1
D gene: TRBD1
CDR3 protein: CATSDPDRYQETQYF
CDR3 DNA: TGTGCCACCAGTGATCCGGACAGGTATCAAGAGACCCAGTACTTC

CDR3 length: 14
clone size: NA
J gene: TRBJ2-7
V gene: TRBV30
D gene: TRBD2
CDR3 protein: CAWSVRLAAYEQYF
CDR3 DNA: TGTGCCTGGAGTGTAAGACTAGCGGCCTACGAGCAGTACTTC

CDR3 length: 12
clone size: NA
J gene: TRBJ2-3
V gene: TRBV28
D gene: NA
CDR3 protein: CASTSGTDTQYF
CDR3 DNA: TGTGCCAGCACTTCGGGCACAGATACGCAGTATTTT

CDR3 length: 16
clone size: NA
J gene: TRBJ2-1
V gene: TRBV3-1/TRBV3-2
D gene: TRBD2
CDR3 protein: CASSHTGLAGVGEQFF
CDR3 DNA: TGTGCCAGCAGCCACACGGGACTAGCGGGAGTAGGGGAGCAGTTCTTC

CDR3 length: 17
clone size: NA
J gene: TRBJ2-1
V gene: TRBV9
D gene: NA
CDR3 protein: CASSVAASSSSYNEQFF
CDR3 DNA: TGTGCCAGCAGCGTAGCTGCTAGCTCGAGCTCCTACAATGAGCAGTTCTTC

CDR3 length: 17
clone size: NA
J gene: TRBJ2-2
V gene: TRBV7-2
D gene: TRBD2
CDR3 protein: CASSLDPGLASTGELFF
CDR3 DNA: TGTGCCAGCAGCTTAGACCCGGGACTAGCTTCCACCGGGGAGCTGTTTTTT

CDR3 length: 11
clone size: NA
J gene: TRBJ1-2
V gene: TRBV6-5
D gene: NA
CDR3 protein: CASSTGYGYTF
CDR3 DNA: TGTGCCAGCAGTACAGGGTATGGCTACACCTTC

CDR3 length: 14
clone size: few
J gene: TRBJ1-1
V gene: TRBV28
D gene: TRBD1
CDR3 protein: CASSLSERGLKAFF
CDR3 DNA: TGTGCCAGCAGTCTCTCCGAAAGGGGGCTGAAAGCTTTCTTT

CDR3 length: 13
clone size: once
J gene: TRBJ1-2
V gene: TRBV28
D gene: NA
CDR3 protein: CASSFEANYGYTF
CDR3 DNA: TGTGCCAGCAGTTTTGAGGCTAACTATGGCTACACCTTC

CDR3 length: 16
clone size: NA
J gene: TRBJ2-1
V gene: TRBV19
D gene: TRBD2
CDR3 protein: CASGGRLASGIGEQFF
CDR3 DNA: TGTGCCAGTGGGGGGAGGTTGGCTAGCGGGATTGGTGAGCAGTTCTTC

CDR3 length: 14
clone size: NA
J gene: TRBJ2-1
V gene: TRBV19
D gene: NA
CDR3 protein: CASSEFNRANEQFF
CDR3 DNA: TGTGCCAGTAGTGAGTTTAACAGGGCCAATGAGCAGTTCTTC

CDR3 length: 15
clone size: NA
J gene: TRBJ2-1
V gene: TRBV11-2
D gene: NA
CDR3 protein: CASSPIASYYNEQFF
CDR3 DNA: TGTGCCAGCAGCCCGATAGCGAGCTACTACAATGAGCAGTTCTTC

CDR3 length: 14
clone size: NA
J gene: TRBJ1-2
V gene: TRBV7-3
D gene: NA
CDR3 protein: CASSFWGGSSGYTF
CDR3 DNA: TGTGCCAGCAGCTTCTGGGGGGGATCGAGTGGCTACACCTTC

CDR3 length: 15
clone size: NA
J gene: TRBJ1-2
V gene: TRBV6-1
D gene: TRBD1
CDR3 protein: CASSETGQGRMGYTF
CDR3 DNA: TGTGCCAGCAGTGAAACGGGACAGGGCCGCATGGGCTACACCTTC

CDR3 length: 13
clone size: NA
J gene: TRBJ2-5
V gene: TRBV6-6
D gene: TRBD2
CDR3 protein: CASSRTGGETQYF
CDR3 DNA: TGTGCCAGCAGCCGCACGGGGGGGGAGACCCAGTACTTC

CDR3 length: 13
clone size: NA
J gene: TRBJ1-2
V gene: TRBV15
D gene: NA
CDR3 protein: CATSSREAYGYTF
CDR3 DNA: TGTGCCACCAGCAGTCGCGAGGCTTATGGCTACACCTTC

CDR3 length: 15
clone size: NA
J gene: TRBJ1-3
V gene: TRBV9
D gene: NA
CDR3 protein: CASSVAQGTGNTIYF
CDR3 DNA: TGTGCCAGCAGCGTAGCTCAGGGGACTGGAAACACCATATATTTT

CDR3 length: 18
clone size: NA
J gene: TRBJ2-3
V gene: TRBV5-1
D gene: TRBD2
CDR3 protein: CASSSGSARPVSTDTQYF
CDR3 DNA: TGCGCCAGCAGTAGCGGGAGTGCCCGGCCGGTGAGCACAGATACGCAGTATTTT

CDR3 length: 17
clone size: NA
J gene: TRBJ2-6
V gene: TRBV19
D gene: NA
CDR3 protein: CASSIDLQGTGANVLTF
CDR3 DNA: TGTGCCAGTAGTATAGATCTTCAGGGGACCGGGGCCAACGTCCTGACTTTC

CDR3 length: 11
clone size: NA
J gene: TRBJ2-4
V gene: TRBV28
D gene: NA
CDR3 protein: CASSSLNIQYF
CDR3 DNA: TGTGCCAGCAGTTCCCTAAACATTCAGTACTTC

CDR3 length: 12
clone size: NA
J gene: TRBJ1-3
V gene: TRBV2
D gene: NA
CDR3 protein: CASSVALRTIYF
CDR3 DNA: TGTGCCAGCAGTGTTGCCCTCAGGACCATATATTTT

CDR3 length: 13
clone size: NA
J gene: TRBJ1-2
V gene: TRBV30
D gene: NA
CDR3 protein: CAWSGPNNDGYTF
CDR3 DNA: TGTGCCTGGAGTGGGCCGAATAACGATGGCTACACCTTC

CDR3 length: 17
clone size: NA
J gene: TRBJ2-2
V gene: TRBV7-6
D gene: TRBD2
CDR3 protein: CASSLVTSGNVAGELFF
CDR3 DNA: TGTGCCAGCAGCTTAGTAACTAGCGGGAACGTAGCCGGGGAGCTGTTTTTT

CDR3 length: 12
clone size: NA
J gene: TRBJ2-7
V gene: TRBV11-2
D gene: NA
CDR3 protein: CASSLAAREQYF
CDR3 DNA: TGTGCCAGCAGCTTAGCGGCTAGAGAGCAGTACTTC

CDR3 length: 13
clone size: NA
J gene: TRBJ1-5
V gene: TRBV7-3
D gene: NA
CDR3 protein: CASSFGYNQPQHF
CDR3 DNA: TGTGCCAGCAGCTTCGGGTATAATCAGCCCCAGCATTTT

CDR3 length: 14
clone size: NA
J gene: TRBJ1-6
V gene: TRBV11-2
D gene: NA
CDR3 protein: CASSPRAGDSPLHF
CDR3 DNA: TGTGCCAGCAGCCCACGGGCCGGGGATTCACCCCTCCACTTT

CDR3 length: 11
clone size: NA
J gene: TRBJ2-1
V gene: TRBV5-4
D gene: NA
CDR3 protein: CASSSDYEQFF
CDR3 DNA: TGTGCCAGCAGCTCGGACTATGAGCAGTTCTTC

CDR3 length: 13
clone size: NA
J gene: TRBJ2-2
V gene: TRBV18
D gene: NA
CDR3 protein: CASSPGSVGELFF
CDR3 DNA: TGTGCCAGCTCACCAGGTTCGGTCGGGGAGCTGTTTTTT

CDR3 length: 16
clone size: NA
J gene: TRBJ2-1
V gene: TRBV19
D gene: NA
CDR3 protein: CASSIITGNSYNEQFF
CDR3 DNA: TGTGCCAGTAGTATCATTACAGGTAACTCCTACAATGAGCAGTTCTTC

CDR3 length: 16
clone size: NA
J gene: TRBJ1-5
V gene: TRBV19
D gene: TRBD1
CDR3 protein: CASSIDQGQGSQPQHF
CDR3 DNA: TGTGCCAGTAGTATAGATCAGGGACAGGGGAGTCAGCCCCAGCATTTT

CDR3 length: 13
clone size: once
J gene: TRBJ2-1
V gene: TRBV3-1/TRBV3-2
D gene: NA
CDR3 protein: CASSPGVGWEQFF
CDR3 DNA: TGTGCCAGCAGCCCAGGGGTCGGATGGGAGCAGTTCTTC

CDR3 length: 15
clone size: NA
J gene: TRBJ1-1
V gene: TRBV5-1
D gene: TRBD1
CDR3 protein: CASSYLQGMNTEAFF
CDR3 DNA: TGCGCCAGCAGCTACTTACAGGGGATGAACACTGAAGCTTTCTTT

CDR3 length: 16
clone size: NA
J gene: TRBJ2-2
V gene: TRBV27
D gene: TRBD1
CDR3 protein: CASRRSGTGAYGELFF
CDR3 DNA: TGTGCCAGCAGAAGATCCGGGACAGGGGCATACGGGGAGCTGTTTTTT

CDR3 length: 17
clone size: NA
J gene: TRBJ2-7
V gene: TRBV24-1
D gene: TRBD1
CDR3 protein: CATSDARDRGSPYEQYF
CDR3 DNA: TGTGCCACCAGTGACGCCCGGGACAGGGGGTCCCCCTACGAGCAGTACTTC

CDR3 length: 15
clone size: few
J gene: TRBJ2-7
V gene: TRBV19
D gene: NA
CDR3 protein: CASSIEAGNSYEQYF
CDR3 DNA: TGTGCCAGTAGTATAGAGGCGGGTAACTCCTACGAGCAGTACTTC

CDR3 length: 14
clone size: NA
J gene: TRBJ1-1
V gene: TRBV7-2
D gene: TRBD1
CDR3 protein: CASSNRGPSTEAFF
CDR3 DNA: TGTGCCAGCAGCAACAGGGGGCCGAGCACTGAAGCTTTCTTT

CDR3 length: 13
clone size: few
J gene: TRBJ2-1
V gene: TRBV19
D gene: TRBD2
CDR3 protein: CASSIRTSNEQFF
CDR3 DNA: TGTGCCAGTAGTATTCGGACTAGCAATGAGCAGTTCTTC

CDR3 length: 15
clone size: once
J gene: TRBJ2-2
V gene: TRBV2
D gene: NA
CDR3 protein: CASRQSSGFSGELFF
CDR3 DNA: TGTGCCAGCAGACAATCAAGCGGTTTTTCCGGGGAGCTGTTTTTT

CDR3 length: 15
clone size: NA
J gene: TRBJ1-2
V gene: TRBV30
D gene: NA
CDR3 protein: CAWREPGARSYGYTF
CDR3 DNA: TGTGCCTGGAGAGAACCGGGAGCTCGGAGTTATGGCTACACCTTC

CDR3 length: 14
clone size: NA
J gene: TRBJ1-5
V gene: TRBV6-6
D gene: NA
CDR3 protein: CASSYEGGLQPQHF
CDR3 DNA: TGTGCCAGCAGTTACGAGGGGGGGTTACAGCCCCAGCATTTT

CDR3 length: 17
clone size: NA
J gene: TRBJ2-1
V gene: TRBV12-5
D gene: NA
CDR3 protein: CASGLQVESRGPNEQFF
CDR3 DNA: TGTGCTAGTGGTTTGCAGGTAGAGTCTAGGGGCCCGAATGAGCAGTTCTTC

CDR3 length: 16
clone size: NA
J gene: TRBJ2-2
V gene: TRBV18
D gene: NA
CDR3 protein: CASSPRSGRNTGELFF
CDR3 DNA: TGTGCCAGCTCACCAAGAAGCGGGCGGAACACCGGGGAGCTGTTTTTT

CDR3 length: 15
clone size: NA
J gene: TRBJ2-2
V gene: TRBV7-3
D gene: TRBD2
CDR3 protein: CASSPASGNTGELFF
CDR3 DNA: TGTGCCAGCAGCCCAGCTAGCGGGAACACCGGGGAGCTGTTTTTT

CDR3 length: 17
clone size: NA
J gene: TRBJ2-6
V gene: TRBV5-8
D gene: TRBD2
CDR3 protein: CASSLAGGSAGANVLTF
CDR3 DNA: TGTGCCAGCAGCTTGGCCGGGGGGTCCGCTGGGGCCAACGTCCTGACTTTC

CDR3 length: 13
clone size: NA
J gene: TRBJ2-1
V gene: TRBV3-1/TRBV3-2
D gene: NA
CDR3 protein: CASSQELAGEQFF
CDR3 DNA: TGTGCCAGCAGCCAAGAACTCGCGGGGGAGCAGTTCTTC

CDR3 length: 13
clone size: NA
J gene: TRBJ1-2
V gene: TRBV28
D gene: NA
CDR3 protein: CATPSRGVSGYTF
CDR3 DNA: TGTGCCACCCCTAGTAGAGGCGTAAGTGGCTACACCTTC

CDR3 length: 15
clone size: NA
J gene: TRBJ1-3
V gene: TRBV18
D gene: NA
CDR3 protein: CASSPRQPSGNTIYF
CDR3 DNA: TGTGCCAGCTCTCCGAGACAGCCTTCTGGAAACACCATATATTTT

CDR3 length: 15
clone size: NA
J gene: TRBJ2-1
V gene: TRBV28
D gene: NA
CDR3 protein: CASSLSGMTYNEQFF
CDR3 DNA: TGTGCCAGCAGTTTATCAGGGATGACCTACAATGAGCAGTTCTTC

CDR3 length: 14
clone size: NA
J gene: TRBJ1-1
V gene: TRBV6-6
D gene: NA
CDR3 protein: CASSSPTGSIGAFF
CDR3 DNA: TGTGCCAGCAGTTCCCCAACAGGGAGTATAGGGGCTTTCTTT

CDR3 length: 15
clone size: few
J gene: TRBJ1-2
V gene: TRBV6-5
D gene: TRBD1
CDR3 protein: CASSYSPRTGVGYTF
CDR3 DNA: TGTGCCAGCAGTTACTCACCCCGGACAGGGGTGGGCTACACCTTC

CDR3 length: 11
clone size: NA
J gene: TRBJ2-2
V gene: TRBV7-6
D gene: NA
CDR3 protein: CASSPTGELFF
CDR3 DNA: TGTGCCAGCAGCCCTACCGGGGAGCTGTTTTTT

CDR3 length: 13
clone size: once
J gene: TRBJ2-1
V gene: TRBV5-1
D gene: NA
CDR3 protein: CASSAGRYNEQFF
CDR3 DNA: TGCGCCAGCAGTGCGGGGAGGTACAATGAGCAGTTCTTC

CDR3 length: 14
clone size: NA
J gene: TRBJ1-3
V gene: TRBV6-5
D gene: NA
CDR3 protein: CASSYSRVGNTIYF
CDR3 DNA: TGTGCCAGCAGTTACTCGAGGGTTGGAAACACCATATATTTT

CDR3 length: 16
clone size: NA
J gene: TRBJ2-1
V gene: TRBV5-1
D gene: NA
CDR3 protein: CASSIGGGSHYNEQFF
CDR3 DNA: TGCGCCAGCTCAATTGGGGGCGGGAGCCACTACAATGAGCAGTTCTTC

CDR3 length: 15
clone size: NA
J gene: TRBJ1-2
V gene: TRBV15
D gene: TRBD1
CDR3 protein: CATSGLDRGGYGYTF
CDR3 DNA: TGTGCCACCAGCGGACTCGACAGGGGAGGGTATGGCTACACCTTC

CDR3 length: 13
clone size: few
J gene: TRBJ1-5
V gene: TRBV6-5
D gene: NA
CDR3 protein: CASRITGNQPQHF
CDR3 DNA: TGTGCCAGCAGGATCACAGGAAATCAGCCCCAGCATTTT